Below, 11 T cell receptor beta chains from the same sample are listed, as sequenced in a study of T cell responses to AZD1222 COVID-19 vaccine. TCRdb keeps only in-frame clones here, not all; method: immunoSEQ multiplex PCR. This sample yields 110,000 to 150,000 clones, of which approximately 91% are seen a single time; approximately 4.5% belongs to the top ten. This specimen was peripheral blood, taken on day 0 of AZD1222 vaccination. The receptors shown here come from an adult in good health.

The rearrangement joins TRBV19 to TRBJ1-2, with D perhaps TRBD1 (6 bases). Trimming stripped 5 bases from V and 8 bases from J, with 18 bases between. In germline, CDR1 is LNHDA, CDR2 SQIVND (reference sequence). CDR3 size: 14 residues. The CDR3 is CASSPNDRIGGYTF. As DNA, the CDR3 is TGTGCCAGTAGTCCGAACGACAGGATCGGCGGCTACACCTTC.

The chain recombines TRBV27 with TRBJ1-5, with 11 bases matching TRBD1. Germline V gene sequence: CDR1 MNHEY, CDR2 SMNVEV (reference sequence). Trimming at V came to 5 bases and at J to 6 bases, leaving 6 bases not matched to a gene. This CDR3 is built from 15 residues. CDR3 sequence: CASSRTGGWGQPQHF. For the CDR3, the DNA is TGTGCCAGCAGTAGGACAGGGGGCTGGGGTCAGCCCCAGCATTTT.

The V and J genes are TRBV7-2 and TRBJ1-1; D gene ambiguous. The CDR3 is 15 amino acids. V was cut by 2 bases and J by 0 bases, with 10 bases left in between. CDR1 is SGHTA, CDR2 FQGNSA, per germline. CDR3: CASSLSTAMNTEAFF. The CDR3 bases are TGTGCCAGCAGCTTATCTACAGCTATGAACACTGAAGCTTTCTTT.

This clone was detected only once. The chain employs TRBV11-2 and TRBJ1-6, with D hard to call. In germline, CDR1 is SGHAT, CDR2 FQNNGV. The CDR3 is 12 amino acids. V lost 5 bases, J lost 10 bases, and 9 bases lay in between. The CDR3 spells CASSLPGSPLHF. The CDR3 DNA reads TGTGCCAGCAGCCTGCCGGGATCACCCCTCCACTTT.

The CDR3 loop reads CASSPVGGFRETEAFF. CDR3 DNA: TGCGCCAGCAGCCCGGTGGGGGGATTTAGAGAAACTGAAGCTTTCTTT. The chain recombines TRBV5-1 with TRBJ1-1, with a tentative D call TRBD1 (5 bases). From germline, CDR1 is SGHRS and CDR2 YFSETQ. V lost 4 bases and J lost 5, with 21 bases in between. This CDR3 has 16 amino acids.

The chain links TRBV27 to TRBJ2-7; TRBD1 might be the D (6 bases). Per the germline V gene, CDR1 is MNHEY and CDR2 is SMNVEV (reference sequence). This CDR3 spans 13 amino acids. Deletions cut 6 bases from V and 5 bases from J, with 14 bases between. CDR3 in amino acids: CASRRTGSHEQYF. CDR3 nucleotide sequence: TGTGCCAGCAGGCGAACAGGGAGCCACGAGCAGTACTTC.

The chain joins TRBV4-2 to TRBJ2-5; 13 bases are shared with TRBD2. With V trimmed by 4 bases and J by 5 bases, 4 bases remained unmatched. Germline V CDR1 and CDR2: LGHNA, YNFKEQ. This CDR3 contains 15 residues. The CDR3 is CASSPRTSGSETQYF. For the CDR3, the DNA is TGTGCCAGCAGCCCCCGGACTAGCGGGAGTGAGACCCAGTACTTC.

J is TRBJ1-4 and V is TRBV6-5; TRBD1 agrees at 10 bases. CDR1 and CDR2 from the germline V gene are MNHEY and SVGAGI. The CDR3 is 16 amino acids. The V gene end was trimmed by 3 bases and the J gene end by 8 bases; junction bases not matched to a gene: 9. CDR3 nucleotide sequence: TGTGCCAGCAGTTATAGGACAGGGGGTCTTGGGGAAAAACTGTTTTTT. Translated: CASSYRTGGLGEKLFF.

This clone was seen just once. The chain couples TRBV7-8 to TRBJ1-5; the D is unclear. The V end was cut by 5 bases, the J end by 6 bases, with 38 bases between. Germline loops: CDR1 SGHVS, CDR2 FQNEAQ. This CDR3 is 22 amino acids long. In DNA, the CDR3 is TGTGCCAGCAGCACCAATTTGGGGAGAGGCCCGGAGAATCTTAGGTCAGGTCAGCCCCAGCATTTT. Protein product: CASSTNLGRGPENLRSGQPQHF.

A word on this clone: At one of its ends the junction is not consistent with the germline gene, which may arise from a read error. The rearrangement joins TRBV3-1 (or the pseudogene TRBV3-2) to TRBJ1-4; 9 bases agree with TRBD1. Germline-derived CDR1 and CDR2 are LGHDT and YNNKEL (reference sequence). This CDR3 is 14 amino acids long. The CDR3 DNA follows: TGTGCCAGCAGCCAAGAACAAATGGGGACAGGGCCAATTTTT. It specifies CASSQEQMGTGPIF.

The rearrangement links TRBV5-1 to TRBJ2-7, with TRBD1 identical over 8 bases. Germline-derived CDR1 and CDR2 are SGHRS and YFSETQ. CDR3 size: 14 residues. The J segment lost 2 bases and the V segment lost 5 bases, leaving 6 bases of the junction unmatched. CDR3 in DNA: TGCGCCAGCAGTAACACAGGGGGAGCCTACGAGCAGTACTTC. Protein product: CASSNTGGAYEQYF.